The source of this TCR beta chain is a study of shared T cell receptors in the human thymus (TCRdb year 2021). Some background on the complete study: The study examined how self-reactive, shared T-cell receptor alpha chains are generated in the human thymus.

The CDR3 has 14 amino acids, counting the end cysteine and phenylalanine. CDR3 DNA only is kept here, 42 bases in frame from base 1. V is cut by 5 bases and J by 1 base, and the space between the germline ends is 11 bases. Taken from the germline V gene, the CDR1 and CDR2 loops are SGHVS and FQNEAQ. To note about this clone: The antigen it recognizes is unknown. No clone much larger than this one lies a single base away; base qualities are absent.

Receptor libraries were prepared by the immunoSEQ multiplex PCR assay. Not all clones reach the TCRdb copy of this immuneACCESS table, which keeps in-frame sequences only. Checked studies attribute under half of the gap to unresolved V genes and leave the rest unexplained. A total of 700,000 or so clones appear in this sample, approximately 83% of them only once. The ten top clones hold more than 0.008% of the sample. Separately, the same data were catalogued under a study of human thymus T cells. The second publication reports: The donors were immunologically healthy infants in Finland who had open corrective cardiac surgery for congenital heart defects. The thymus tissue came from surgical resects taken out during corrective cardiac surgery. Biased V and J gene segment usage appeared to be present in both thymic and peripheral blood repertoires. The related research found that thymic TCR repertoires overlapped highly between unrelated individuals. The study characterized TCR alpha and beta repertoires from seven to nine infant thymus samples and a few related peripheral blood samples. Donor ages ranging from roughly 6 to 250 days were recorded, and over 5 male and a couple of female infants were included in the cohort. After being mechanically released from the tissue, thymocytes were kept at -70 degrees C in pellets of roughly 10-33 million cells. A QIAsymphony instrument was used to extract genomic DNA from the frozen cell pellets. Using the immunoSEQ multiplex PCR assay, the TCRB and TCRAD loci were amplified from a standardized quantity of quality-controlled genomic DNA. The amplicons covered the V(D)J region and were long enough to include the CDR3 and to identify the V and J genes. The amplicons were sequenced on an Illumina platform via the commercial immunoSEQ service. Primer bias and sequencing errors were corrected as previously described, and TCRAD and TCRB definitions were based on the IMGT database. The repertoires were analysed using immunoSEQ Analyzer 3.0 and VDJTools for basic statistics, V/J segment usage, diversity estimates, rarefaction and pairwise overlap. To estimate diversity, the Chao1, ChaoE, Efron-Thisted, Shannon and inverse Simpson indices were applied, and diversity was also estimated on datasets down-sampled to the smallest sample. Repertoire overlap used strict matching of CDR3 nucleotide sequence, V gene and J gene, with Jaccard-based multidimensional scaling clustering. On average, thymus samples gave about 810,000 unique TCRB clonotypes, whereas blood samples gave 75,000 to 85,000.

Sequenced: thymocytes. This clonotype was sampled from a girl less than two years old with a congenital heart defect. Donor details come from another sample of the same person, matched by shared clones. Here the chain combines TRBV7-8 and TRBJ1-1, with no confidently assigned D gene. CDR3 reads: CASSATPPNTEAFF. The DNA sequence reads TGTGCCAGCAGCGCCACTCCTCCGAACACTGAAGCTTTCTTT.